This section outlines one TCR beta chain sequence together with its context. Its cognate antigen is unknown. The source of the sample is a study of cytomegalovirus exposure and HLA in healthy donors. General study points: There were some V segments, including TRBV6-2 and TRBV6-3, excluded as indistinguishable. As a later analysis showed, a missense DCLRE1C variant was linked to trimming of TCR beta V- and J-genes. DRB1 had the most TCR associations and HLA-C the fewest, a later analysis found, with rates varying by HLA locus.

Amplification used 60 Vbeta primers and 13 Jbeta primers. How the authors handled the data: Approximately 87 million unique TCR beta chains, some 11 million shared, were counted in a later analysis. Measured with immunoSEQ multiplex PCR; TCRdb has only the in-frame clones, and not every one. V and J calls and clone size are copied from that table; D and trimming were computed from the DNA. The table has more than 100,000 clones, roughly four fifths seen once; the top ten hold roughly 7.7%. CDR1 is MNHEY, CDR2 SVGAGI, per germline. With V trimmed by 5 bases and J by 4 bases, 10 bases remained unmatched. This CDR3 has 15 residues.

This receptor was identified in a woman aged 50 to 60 in good health and CMV-seropositive. The source material was PBMCs. The chain combines TRBV6-5 with TRBJ1-2; 7 bases agree with TRBD1. The DNA for the CDR3 is TGTGCCAGCAGTACGACAGGGTTAAAACTCTATGGCTACACCTTC. It translates to CASSTTGLKLYGYTF.